The clone carrying this TCR beta chain was picked up one time. The source of the sample is a study of blood T cell repertoires in COVID-19. Study-wide background: Donors in the United States, Italy and Spain gave samples during acute or convalescent COVID-19.

Per the authors' pipeline: Counts of nucleated cells, estimated from reference gene primer amplification, were obtained. Sequencing was performed with immunoSEQ multiplex PCR; in TCRdb, only in-frame clones are kept and a portion is missing. For V, J and clone size, that table is used; D and trimming come from the DNA. The repertoire includes under 450,000 clones, just over 90% of them detected once, and 0.8% to 0.9% sits in the top ten. CDR3 length equals 12 residues. Unmatched junction bases numbered 6, after V lost 7 bases and J lost 8 bases. Participant ages covered roughly 18 to 89 years across about two dozen US areas. Up to 2 weeks before entering the study, exposed participants had met a COVID-19 case.

The sample was PBMCs or T cells enriched from blood (not recorded which). The chain recombines TRBV12-3 or TRBV12-4 with TRBJ1-2, with TRBD1 identical over 8 bases. This clonotype was sampled from a woman aged 35 to 49 who had been exposed to COVID-19. The CDR3 sequence: CASTQGAGGYTF. For the CDR3, the DNA is TGTGCCAGCACCCAGGGGGCAGGGGGCTACACCTTC.